Presented here are 20 T cell receptor beta chains from one specimen sequenced in a study of CD8 T cells in Susac syndrome. Random-hexamer reverse transcription was applied to about 0.45 to 1 ug RNA. TCRdb reanalysed the immunoSEQ multiplex PCR reads using MiXCR and keeps one entry per CDR3 protein. The table includes under 300,000 distinct CDR3 sequences, around 96% detected once. The sequencing sample was made of CD4+ T cells from PBMCs. These receptors all stem from a human donor with Susac syndrome.

The chain employs TRBV20-1 and TRBJ1-4; 10 bases map to TRBD1. This CDR3 spans 16 amino acids. From germline, CDR1 is DFQATT and CDR2 SNEGSKA (reference sequence). Trimming at V came to 3 bases and at J to 2 bases, leaving 6 bases not matched to a gene. The CDR3 region is CSASAPTGGTNEKLFF. CDR3 DNA sequence: TGCAGTGCTAGCGCTCCGACAGGGGGCACTAATGAAAAACTGTTTTTT.

J is TRBJ1-2 and V is TRBV20-1; D is undetermined. Trimming stripped 0 bases from V and 8 bases from J, with 10 bases between. Germline V gene data show CDR1 as DFQATT and CDR2 as SNEGSKA (reference sequence). The CDR3 totals 12 residues. CDR3 amino acids: CSAREGSEGYTF. CDR3 DNA sequence: TGCAGTGCTAGAGAGGGCTCTGAGGGCTACACCTTC.

V is TRBV29-1 and J is TRBJ2-2; 10 nucleotides match TRBD2. The junction had 6 bases not matched to a gene; V was cut back by 5 bases and J by 3 bases. Germline V gene lookup returns CDR1 SQVTM and CDR2 ANQGSEA. The CDR3 has 15 residues. The CDR3 DNA reads as TGCAGCGTTAACCCTAGCGGGAGCTACACCGGGGAGCTGTTTTTT. Protein product: CSVNPSGSYTGELFF.

The CDR3 spells CSVRTGSPDTQYF. In nucleotides, the CDR3 is TGCAGCGTGCGGACAGGGAGCCCAGATACGCAGTATTTT. The rearrangement links TRBV29-1 to TRBJ2-3; TRBD1 matches 8 bases. The CDR3 runs 13 residues. The germline gives CDR1 SQVTM, CDR2 ANQGSEA. V was clipped by 6 bases and J by 4 bases; unmatched bases: 6.

The chain combines TRBV9 with TRBJ2-5; 8 bases align to TRBD1. The CDR3 has 15 residues. With 1 base clipped from V and 5 bases from J, the junction kept 7 bases outside the gene matches. CDR1 and CDR2 (germline): SGDLS, YYNGEE. CDR3 DNA sequence: TGTGCCAGCAGCGTAACGGCAGGGGGCGTTGAGACCCAGTACTTC. Its translation: CASSVTAGGVETQYF.

CDR3 sequence (DNA): TGTGCCAGCAGCCTCCGGGGCGGCGGGGAGCTGTTTTTT. Residues: CASSLRGGGELFF. The rearrangement joins TRBV5-6 to TRBJ2-2; D tentatively reads TRBD1 or TRBD2 (5 bases each). The CDR3 spans 13 residues. The germline gives CDR1 SGHDT, CDR2 YYEEEE. V dropped 4 bases and J dropped 7 bases, with 11 bases sitting between them.

The V call is TRBV5-1, the J call TRBJ2-5; 7 bases map to TRBD2. From germline, CDR1 is SGHRS and CDR2 YFSETQ. This CDR3 spans 13 amino acids. With V trimmed by 5 bases and J by 2 bases, 3 bases remained unmatched. CDR3 sequence: CASRGGMQETQYF. The CDR3 DNA reads as TGCGCCAGCAGGGGGGGGATGCAAGAGACCCAGTACTTC. Full variable domain (rest looked up from reference TRBV5-1 and TRBJ2-5): KAGVTQTPRYLIKTRGQQVTLSCSPISGHRSVSWYQQTPGQGLQFLFEYFSETQRNKGNFPGRFSGRQFSNSRSEMNVSTLELGDSALYLCASRGGMQETQYFGPGTRLLVL.

V usage is TRBV5-1 and J usage is TRBJ1-1, with 7 nucleotides matching TRBD1. Trimming took 4 bases from V and 2 from J; bases not matched to a gene: 5. The germline gives CDR1 SGHRS, CDR2 YFSETQ. The length of the CDR3 is 14 residues. CDR3 region: CASSPDRPNTEAFF. The CDR3 nucleotides are TGCGCCAGCAGCCCGGACAGGCCAAACACTGAAGCTTTCTTT.

The V call is TRBV30, the J call TRBJ1-1; no clear D gene. Trimming took off 3 bases at V and 0 bases at J, with 11 bases between the two ends. There are 14 residues in the CDR3. CDR1 is GTSNPN, CDR2 SVGIG, per germline (reference sequence). In DNA, the CDR3 is TGTGCCTGGAGAGCGAGGACGGTGAACACTGAAGCTTTCTTT. Translated: CAWRARTVNTEAFF.

DNA of the CDR3: TGTGCCTGGAGCCCCTACAATGAGCAGTTCTTC. It encodes CAWSPYNEQFF. The chain recombines TRBV30 with TRBJ2-1; no reliable D call. The V gene's germline CDR1 is GTSNPN and CDR2 SVGIG (reference sequence). CDR3 length equals 11 residues. Trimming removed 3 bases from V and 2 bases from J, with 2 bases in between.

The V call is TRBV20-1, the J call TRBJ1-4; 7 bases align to TRBD1. Germline CDR1 is DFQATT and CDR2 is SNEGSKA (reference sequence). The CDR3 runs to 15 residues. V trimming: 0 bases; J trimming: 3 bases; junction bases outside the gene matches: 4. CDR3 in amino acids: CSARDYGTANEKLFF. Written as DNA, the CDR3 is TGCAGTGCTAGAGATTATGGGACAGCTAATGAAAAACTGTTTTTT.

The rearrangement joins TRBV20-1 to TRBJ2-5, with D unclear. The CDR3 extends over 14 amino acids. V was trimmed by 0 bases and J by 0 bases, leaving 8 bases between them. The germline V gene has CDR1 DFQATT and CDR2 SNEGSKA (reference sequence). CDR3 protein: CSARDPVNQETQYF. In DNA form, the CDR3 reads TGCAGTGCTAGAGATCCGGTCAACCAAGAGACCCAGTACTTC.

The chain employs TRBV4-1 and TRBJ1-5, with TRBD1 matching over 9 bases. V gave up 4 bases and J gave up 6 bases; unmatched junction bases: 4. Germline lookup yields CDR1 MGHRA and CDR2 YSYEKL. The CDR3 extends over 14 amino acids. CDR3 protein: CASSLGTGIQPQHF. The CDR3 DNA follows: TGCGCCAGCAGCCTCGGGACAGGGATTCAGCCCCAGCATTTT.

The chain has TRBV20-1 and TRBJ2-7; TRBD2 aligns across 7 bases. The CDR3 is made up of 13 amino acids. Per the germline V gene, CDR1 is DFQATT and CDR2 is SNEGSKA (reference sequence). After removal of 2 bases from V and 7 bases from J, the junction contained 8 bases not matched to a gene. CDR3 in DNA: TGCAGTGCTAGACGGGGGGTCTCGGGGGAGCAGTACTTC. Translated, it gives CSARRGVSGEQYF.

This clonotype was detected once. The genes are TRBV24-1 and TRBJ2-1; 8 bases line up with TRBD1. J gave up 7 bases and V 4 bases, and 8 bases lay outside the gene matches. Germline lookup yields CDR1 KGHDR and CDR2 SFDVKD. The CDR3 contains 15 residues. CDR3 nucleotide sequence: TGTGCCACCAGTGACCATCAGGGGGCTGAGAATGAGCAGTTCTTC. Amino acids: CATSDHQGAENEQFF.

The chain employs TRBV9 and TRBJ2-3, with D possibly matching TRBD2 (5 bases). The CDR3 is made up of 16 amino acids. The germline V gene has CDR1 SGDLS and CDR2 YYNGEE. V shed 0 bases and J shed 4 bases, with 15 bases lying between them. The CDR3 DNA reads TGTGCCAGCAGCGTAGACTTCCCTTACGGGGCAGATACGCAGTATTTT. It yields the protein CASSVDFPYGADTQYF.

This sequence joins TRBV4-1 and TRBJ1-5; possible D gene TRBD1, 5 bases. Germline CDR1 reads MGHRA; CDR2 reads YSYEKL. Trimming removed 4 bases from V and 7 bases from J, with 14 bases in between. CDR3 length: 14 residues. CDR3 DNA: TGCGCCAGCAGCCCTCCGGGGGAACAGCAGCCCCAGCATTTT. Its translation is CASSPPGEQQPQHF.

V is TRBV30 and J is TRBJ2-7, with 8 bases identical to TRBD2. This CDR3 region has 13 residues. The V gene end was trimmed by 3 bases and the J gene end by 2 bases; junction bases not matched to a gene: 3. Germline assignment: CDR1 GTSNPN and CDR2 SVGIG (reference sequence). DNA of the CDR3: TGTGCCTGGAGGATAGCGGGAACCTACGAGCAGTACTTC. It specifies CAWRIAGTYEQYF.

Of note for this clonotype: One end of the junction is discordant with germline, which a read error may explain. This chain uses TRBV12-3 or TRBV12-4 with TRBJ1-4; D is ambiguous. This CDR3 spans 16 amino acids. The CDR3 is CASSLARGGFNEKLFF. DNA for the CDR3: TGTGCCAGCAGTTTAGCGCGAGGAGGCTTTAATGAGAAACTGTTTTTT.

This clonotype was recorded only once. CDR3 nucleotide sequence: TGCAGCGTTGTGCTCGGGACTAGCGGTTTACGAGAGACCCAGTACTTC. Protein sequence: CSVVLGTSGLRETQYF. This rearrangement joins TRBV29-1 to TRBJ2-5; TRBD2 matches at 11 bases. The CDR3 contains 16 residues. Unmatched junction bases numbered 11, after V lost 4 bases and J lost 4 bases. Germline loops: CDR1 SQVTM, CDR2 ANQGSEA.